These 3 T cell receptor beta chains were sequenced from one sample in a study of T cell repertoires in cytomegalovirus infection. Each CDR3 protein is one row after TCRdb ran MiXCR on the reads. The data hold 230,000 or so distinct CDR3 sequences, with 15% to 20% observed a single time. The specimen sequenced was CD8+ T cells from PBMCs. The receptor source for this set is a human donor in good health (CMV status not recorded). Some clones in this sample may be carry-over from other donors' samples.

This clonotype has at least ten counts. The gene calls are TRBV7-2 and TRBJ2-3; 7 bases map to TRBD2. Germline V CDR1 and CDR2: SGHTA, FQGNSA. The length of the CDR3 is 15 residues. After removal of 5 bases from V and 2 bases from J, the junction contained 7 bases not matched to a gene. The CDR3 sequence is CASSLRDYPTDTQYF. In DNA form, the CDR3 reads TGTGCCAGCAGCCTTCGGGACTACCCCACAGATACGCAGTATTTT.

The sample holds a few counts of this clonotype. This chain links TRBV6-1 with TRBJ2-5; no definite D call. There are 12 residues in the CDR3. From germline, CDR1 is MNHNS and CDR2 SASEGT. CDR3: CAVGEPPETQYF. The CDR3 DNA follows: TGTGCAGTGGGTGAACCTCCAGAGACCCAGTACTTC.

This clonotype was seen many times. The chain has TRBV7-8 and TRBJ2-7; 11 bases are a match to TRBD2. J lost 1 base, V lost 6 bases, and 5 bases had no gene match. The germline V gene has CDR1 SGHVS and CDR2 FQNEAQ. This CDR3 has 15 amino acids. CDR3 sequence (DNA): TGTGCCAGCAGTAACTTAGCGGGGGGGTCCTACGAGCAGTACTTC. It is translated as CASSNLAGGSYEQYF.